This T cell receptor (beta chain) was sequenced during a study of cytomegalovirus exposure and HLA in healthy donors. Study-wide results and limits: TCR beta V- and J-gene trimming was later associated with a missense DCLRE1C variant.

This CDR3 is 19 amino acids long. The germline gives CDR1 SEHNR, CDR2 FQNEAQ (reference sequence). V was shortened by 4 bases and J by 1 base, with 20 bases between the two germline ends. PCR used 60 Vbeta primers and 13 Jbeta primers. Produced via immunoSEQ multiplex PCR; TCRdb's table is partial and in-frame only. The repertoire holds some 40,000 clones, about 67% seen once, with roughly 6.3% in the top ten. For this clone: What it binds is unknown.

The material sequenced was PBMCs. This receptor was identified in a man aged 30 to 45 in good health and CMV-seronegative. The V call is TRBV7-9, the J call TRBJ2-6; possible D gene TRBD2, 6 bases. CDR3 sequence (DNA): TGTGCCAGCAGCTCCAGAGGTGAGGGAGGAGGATCTGGGGCCAACGTCCTGACTTTC. As protein: CASSSRGEGGGSGANVLTF.